The clone carrying this T cell receptor beta chain was seen ten or more times. From the RT-PCR reads, TCRdb called clonotypes with MiXCR, one entry per CDR3 protein. The sample contains hundreds of thousands of distinct CDR3 sequences, 13% to 15% of which appear only once. V lost 10 bases, J lost 7 bases, and 25 bases lay in between. The length of the CDR3 is 15 residues. Germline V gene sequence: CDR1 MNHEY, CDR2 SVGAGI. The chain has TRBV6-5 and TRBJ1-2; D is perhaps TRBD1 (6 bases). This TCR was recovered from a female donor in good health, serving as a healthy control. What was sequenced was memory CD4+ T cells from blood. The CDR3 here is CAITRGGAVISGYTF. The CDR3 DNA sequence: TGTGCCATCACTAGGGGGGGGGCGGTCATATCTGGCTACACCTTC.